This T cell receptor (beta chain) is drawn from a study of PD-L1 blockade in urothelial cancer. Study as a whole: Between 0 and 3 prior chemotherapy regimens had been given to patients.

Time point in this sample: peripheral blood 6 weeks after treatment start. With respect to this clone: The antigen is unknown.

Overall study results and limits: Pretreatment peripheral blood TCR clonality that fell below the median predicted better survival among the patients studied.

Synthetic analogs of TCR templates were spiked into every PCR. Generated by immunoSEQ multiplex PCR, the TCRdb table keeps only in-frame clones and is missing some. Counted here are approximately 40,000 clones, roughly 90% occurring once; the ten biggest clones make up roughly a quarter. V was pared by 6 bases and J by 1 base, with 15 bases between. Germline CDR1 MNHEY, CDR2 SMNVEV (reference sequence). There are 15 residues in the CDR3. This TCR was sampled from a man in his sixties with urothelial cancer. The sample consisted of PBMCs, taken around atezolizumab (anti-PD-L1) treatment. This chain links TRBV27 with TRBJ1-1; D may be TRBD1 (6 bases). In DNA, the CDR3 is TGTGCCAGCAGGCTTCAACAGGGTGGGAACACTGAAGCTTTCTTT. The encoded protein is CASRLQQGGNTEAFF.